There are many counts of the clone carrying this TCR beta chain. Its antigen is not identified. This record belongs to a study of CD8 T cells in ankylosing spondylitis. General study findings and limits: Disease-associated clones were CD8+ and fairly uncommon in peripheral blood. The study looked at matched synovial fluid samples from ankylosing spondylitis patients. Disease-linked clones were reported to be significantly enriched there.

TCRdb independently ran MiXCR on the 5' RACE reads; one entry per CDR3 protein. The table records about 250,000 distinct CDR3 sequences, 18% of them present only once. Germline V CDR1 and CDR2: SEHNR, FQNEAQ (reference sequence). There are 16 residues in the CDR3. Unmatched junction bases numbered 11, after V lost 1 base and J lost 8 bases. This TCR came from a male donor with ankylosing spondylitis or in good health (not recorded which). The sequenced sample consisted of blood, either unsorted or a sorted T cell fraction (not recorded which). The chain has TRBV7-9 and TRBJ2-1; 7 bases agree with TRBD2. CDR3 in amino acids: CASSLVPSGMLDEQFF. Here the CDR3 DNA reads TGTGCCAGCAGCTTAGTGCCTAGCGGTATGTTAGATGAGCAGTTCTTC.